Shown below are 16 T cell receptor beta chains from a single sample sequenced in a study of cytomegalovirus exposure and HLA in healthy donors. PCR was performed using 60 Vbeta and 13 Jbeta primers. Clones were sequenced by immunoSEQ multiplex PCR, and TCRdb holds only the in-frame ones, with some missing. The repertoire includes around 130,000 clones, about 73% of them detected once, and over 2% sits in the top ten. Sequencing was performed on PBMCs. Receptor source: a woman aged 40-49 years in good health and CMV-seropositive.

CDR3 sequence: CAWEGGVSYNEQFF. The CDR3 bases are TGTGCCTGGGAGGGAGGGGTTTCTTACAATGAGCAGTTCTTC. The V and J genes are TRBV30 and TRBJ2-1; 7 bases fit TRBD2. CDR3 length equals 14 residues. From germline, CDR1 is GTSNPN and CDR2 SVGIG (reference sequence). The V gene end was trimmed by 5 bases and the J gene end by 4 bases; junction bases not matched to a gene: 8.

V and J are TRBV5-6 and TRBJ1-5, with TRBD1 matching 9 bases. Germline lookup yields CDR1 SGHDT and CDR2 YYEEEE. The ends lost 4 bases at V and 5 bases at J; junction bases unmatched: 10. The CDR3 has 16 residues. The CDR3 loop is CASSPQGARKDQPQHF. The CDR3 coding sequence is TGTGCCAGCAGCCCACAGGGGGCGAGGAAGGATCAGCCCCAGCATTTT.

The gene calls are TRBV19 and TRBJ2-3, with D hard to call. The V gene's germline CDR1 is LNHDA and CDR2 SQIVND (reference sequence). CDR3 length: 11 residues. The germline V and J ends were trimmed by 9 bases and 0 bases, with 4 bases remaining between them. The DNA of the CDR3 is TGTGCCAGCAAAAGCACAGATACGCAGTATTTT. The encoded protein is CASKSTDTQYF.

This chain joins TRBV28 and TRBJ2-5; TRBD2 agrees at 8 bases. Germline CDR1 MDHEN, CDR2 SYDVKM. The V and J ends lost 1 base and 2 bases, in that order; junction bases with no gene match: 6. This CDR3 is 16 amino acids long. The DNA of the CDR3 is TGTGCCAGCAGTTTATCCCCAGCGGGGGTGCAAGAGACCCAGTACTTC. Translating it yields CASSLSPAGVQETQYF.

The chain couples TRBV5-4 to TRBJ1-2, with D possibly TRBD1 on 5 matching bases. Looked up from germline, CDR1 is SGHNT and CDR2 is YYREEE (reference sequence). V dropped 5 bases and J dropped 6 bases, with 20 bases sitting between them. The CDR3 totals 15 residues. The CDR3 here is CASSSPGQGRNGYTF. The CDR3 DNA reads TGTGCCAGCAGTTCGCCCGGCCAGGGTCGGAATGGCTACACCTTC.

The rearrangement links TRBV12-5 to TRBJ2-3; D may be TRBD2 (6 bases). This CDR3 has 17 residues. Trimming left V 2 bases short and J 2 bases short, with 17 bases between. In germline, CDR1 is LGHNT, CDR2 FRNRAP. The CDR3 is CASGLTGASGNTDTQYF. CDR3 nucleotide sequence: TGTGCTAGTGGTTTGACGGGAGCCTCAGGAAACACAGATACGCAGTATTTT. The full variable domain, its missing parts supplied by reference TRBV12-5 and TRBJ2-3, is DARVTQTPRHKVTEMGQEVTMRCQPILGHNTVFWYRQTMMQGLELLAYFRNRAPLDDSGMPKDRFSAEMPDATLATLKIQPSEPRDSAVYFCASGLTGASGNTDTQYFGPGTRLTVL.

This clone was detected once. V usage is TRBV30 and J usage is TRBJ1-1; D may be TRBD1 (5 bases). This CDR3 contains 16 residues. Germline loops: CDR1 GTSNPN, CDR2 SVGIG (reference sequence). V was trimmed by 0 bases and J by 1 base, leaving 15 bases between them. CDR3 sequence: CAWSVYGGSTNTEAFF. The CDR3 DNA reads as TGTGCCTGGAGTGTATACGGGGGTTCGACGAACACTGAAGCTTTCTTT.

For the CDR3, the DNA is TGTGCCAGCAGTGAACAGGGCCAGGTTTATGGCTACACCTTC. Translation: CASSEQGQVYGYTF. The chain joins TRBV2 to TRBJ1-2; D perhaps matches TRBD1 (5 bases). V was trimmed by 2 bases and J by 5 bases, leaving 12 bases between them. CDR1 is SNHLY and CDR2 is FYNNEI in the germline V gene. The CDR3 is 14 amino acids.

This clone was seen a single time. The chain uses TRBV6-6 and TRBJ2-7; 10 bases fit TRBD1. V dropped 5 bases and J dropped 9; count of bases not matched to a gene: 10. Germline V CDR1 and CDR2: MNHNY, SVGAGI (reference sequence). The CDR3 is 14 residues long. This CDR3 is CASSPRDRGLGQYF. CDR3 in DNA: TGTGCCAGCAGTCCCCGGGACAGGGGCCTCGGGCAGTACTTC.

The chain recombines TRBV11-3 with TRBJ1-1; D call uncertain. Germline-derived CDR1 and CDR2 are SGHNT and YENEEA. The germline V and J ends were trimmed by 5 bases and 7 bases, with 11 bases remaining between them. The CDR3 is made up of 12 amino acids. CDR3 region: CASSRVGGEAFF. The CDR3 nucleotides read TGTGCCAGCAGCCGGGTTGGCGGTGAAGCTTTCTTT.

The chain links TRBV5-1 to TRBJ2-3; 8 bases line up with TRBD1. The CDR3 is made up of 15 amino acids. The junction had 4 bases not matched to a gene; V was cut back by 3 bases and J by 1 base. Germline V gene data show CDR1 as SGHRS and CDR2 as YFSETQ. CDR3 DNA: TGCGCCAGCAGCTCAGGACAGGGCCGCACAGATACGCAGTATTTT. Translated: CASSSGQGRTDTQYF.

The chain couples TRBV4-1 to TRBJ2-7, with TRBD2 matching 9 bases. The CDR3 extends over 17 amino acids. Germline lookup yields CDR1 MGHRA and CDR2 YSYEKL. The J segment lost 0 bases and the V segment lost 1 base, leaving 7 bases of the junction unmatched. As DNA, the CDR3 is TGCGCCAGCAGCCAAGGGAGCGGGGGGCCGAGCTCCTACGAGCAGTACTTC. Protein: CASSQGSGGPSSYEQYF.

The gene calls are TRBV27 and TRBJ2-1; D unclear. The CDR3 has 15 amino acids. V lost 5 bases and J lost 2, with 13 bases in between. Per germline, CDR1 MNHEY and CDR2 SMNVEV (reference sequence). The CDR3 is CASSPRSLAYNEQFF. The CDR3 DNA follows: TGTGCCAGCAGTCCTCGATCGTTAGCCTACAATGAGCAGTTCTTC.

V usage is TRBV5-1 and J usage is TRBJ2-5, with TRBD2 as a possible D gene (7 bases). The CDR3 spans 13 residues. V was shortened by 5 bases and J by 4 bases, with 12 bases between the two germline ends. The germline gives CDR1 SGHRS, CDR2 YFSETQ. CDR3 protein: CASRQGGGETQYF. The CDR3 region has the DNA TGCGCCAGCAGACAGGGAGGGGGAGAGACCCAGTACTTC.

The chain joins TRBV29-1 to TRBJ1-5; D gene ambiguous. The V end was cut by 6 bases, the J end by 0 bases, with 18 bases between. The germline CDR1 and CDR2 sequences are SQVTM and ANQGSEA. CDR3 length: 16 residues. The CDR3 sequence is CSVLVLGQTSNQPQHF. The CDR3 nucleotides are TGCAGCGTCCTTGTTTTGGGCCAAACTAGCAATCAGCCCCAGCATTTT.

V is TRBV7-8 and J is TRBJ2-2, with 9 bases matching TRBD2. The CDR3 is made up of 18 amino acids. Germline V CDR1 and CDR2: SGHVS, FQNEAQ. Losses at the gene ends were 3 bases for V and 0 bases for J; bases not matched to a gene: 8. The CDR3 DNA is TGTGCCAGCAGCTTTCAAAATAGCGGGGGCCCGAACACCGGGGAGCTGTTTTTT. Amino acids: CASSFQNSGGPNTGELFF.